Below are 30 T cell receptor beta chains sequenced from a single sample in a study of T cells in localized non-small cell lung cancer. Using immunoSEQ multiplex PCR, the repertoire was profiled, and TCRdb retains in-frame clones only, with some absent. The sample holds around 96,000 clones; just over 90% are singletons and the top ten take approximately 4%. The specimen was PBMCs, collected before any cancer treatment. Every receptor here comes from a woman aged 40-69 years with stage II squamous cell lung carcinoma.

The rearrangement joins TRBV13 to TRBJ1-2; 8 bases map to TRBD1. The CDR3 contains 15 residues. Germline V gene lookup returns CDR1 PRHDT and CDR2 FYEKMQ (reference sequence). V was pared by 5 bases and J by 2 bases, with 7 bases of the junction left unmatched. The CDR3 DNA reads as TGTGCCAGCAGCCGCAGGGGGCTAGGCAACTATGGCTACACCTTC. Translated, it gives CASSRRGLGNYGYTF.

This chain joins TRBV7-9 and TRBJ2-2, with TRBD2 as a possible D gene (6 bases). The V gene's germline CDR1 is SEHNR and CDR2 FQNEAQ (reference sequence). The length of the CDR3 is 15 residues. Trimming removed 4 bases at V and 2 bases at J, with 11 bases between. Here the CDR3 DNA reads TGTGCCAGCAGCTCTCTAGCGTCTAACACCGGGGAGCTGTTTTTT. It specifies CASSSLASNTGELFF. The whole variable domain, filled in from reference TRBV7-9 and TRBJ2-2, reads DTGVSQNPRHKITKRGQNVTFRCDPISEHNRLYWYRQTLGQGPEFLTYFQNEAQLEKSRLLSDRFSAERPKGSFSTLEIQRTEQGDSAMYLCASSSLASNTGELFFGEGSRLTVL.

V and J are TRBV6-6 and TRBJ1-2; the D is unclear. CDR1 and CDR2 from the germline V gene are MNHNY and SVGAGI (reference sequence). Trimming removed 0 bases at V and 0 bases at J, with 5 bases between. The CDR3 runs 14 residues. The CDR3: CASSYSRANYGYTF. The CDR3 DNA reads TGTGCCAGCAGTTACTCCAGAGCTAACTATGGCTACACCTTC.

The rearrangement uses TRBV7-9 and TRBJ1-6; maybe TRBD1 (5 bases). The CDR3 loop spans 14 amino acids. V was shortened by 5 bases and J by 8 bases, with 13 bases between the two germline ends. Per germline, CDR1 SEHNR and CDR2 FQNEAQ (reference sequence). The CDR3 DNA reads as TGTGCCAGCAGCGATGGGGGGGTGTATTCACCCCTCCACTTT. Encoded protein: CASSDGGVYSPLHF.

This clone was detected only a few times. The chain has TRBV6-5 and TRBJ1-2; the D is unclear. V was trimmed by 0 bases and J by 8 bases, leaving 16 bases between them. Looked up from germline, CDR1 is MNHEY and CDR2 is SVGAGI. This CDR3 comprises 15 residues. CDR3 protein: CASSYSLTATNGYTF. The DNA of the CDR3 is TGTGCCAGCAGTTACTCGTTAACGGCGACGAACGGCTACACCTTC.

This sequence joins TRBV11-2 and TRBJ1-1; D might be TRBD1 (6 bases). The CDR3 extends over 15 amino acids. Between the trimmed V and J ends, which lost 7 bases and 3 bases, there was a span of 18 bases. Germline CDR1 and CDR2: SGHAT and FQNNGV. CDR3 region: CASNFDRPMDTEAFF. The DNA of the CDR3 is TGTGCCAGCAACTTCGACAGGCCGATGGACACTGAAGCTTTCTTT.

As DNA, the CDR3 is TGTGCCAGTAGTTCAGGGTGGCAGGATGGCTACACCTTC. Residues: CASSSGWQDGYTF. The V and J genes are TRBV19 and TRBJ1-2; D is possibly TRBD1 (5 bases). The germline V and J ends were trimmed by 5 bases and 6 bases, with 13 bases remaining between them. The CDR3 is 13 residues long. The V gene's germline CDR1 is LNHDA and CDR2 SQIVND (reference sequence).

The chain combines TRBV5-1 with TRBJ2-7; D gene unclear. CDR1 and CDR2 (germline): SGHRS, YFSETQ. V gave up 0 bases and J gave up 2 bases, with 18 bases separating them. CDR3 size: 17 residues. CDR3 in amino acids: CASSLGERPLGTYEQYF. The CDR3 DNA reads as TGCGCCAGCAGCTTGGGGGAACGGCCCCTTGGGACCTACGAGCAGTACTTC.

This chain joins TRBV6-8 and TRBJ2-7; a possible D gene is TRBD2 (5 bases). The ends were cut back, 9 bases at V and 2 bases at J, with 32 bases in the middle. The length of the CDR3 is 19 residues. CDR1 and CDR2 from the germline V gene are MNHGY and SAAAGT. The CDR3 protein is CARTQRGQETLGPTYEQYF. DNA for the CDR3: TGTGCCAGGACTCAAAGAGGGCAAGAAACGCTAGGCCCCACCTACGAGCAGTACTTC.

This chain uses TRBV5-6 with TRBJ2-5; D call uncertain. In germline, CDR1 is SGHDT, CDR2 YYEEEE. V lost 0 bases and J lost 4, with 16 bases in between. This CDR3 comprises 16 residues. CDR3 amino acids: CASSLVPTSLRETQYF. The CDR3 coding sequence is TGTGCCAGCAGCTTGGTCCCCACTTCTCTCAGAGAGACCCAGTACTTC.

This clone was recorded a few times. The chain uses TRBV4-1 and TRBJ2-1, with unresolved D. Germline V CDR1 and CDR2: MGHRA, YSYEKL. Trimming took 8 bases from V and 9 from J, leaving 14 bases between them. This CDR3 comprises 12 residues. In DNA, the CDR3 is TGCGCCAGCGGACGCGTGCTAGGTGAGCAGTTCTTC. Its protein is CASGRVLGEQFF.

The DNA for the CDR3 is TGTGCCAGTAAGGGCTGGGGTTCGCGATTCTCTGGAAACACCATATATTTT. It encodes CASKGWGSRFSGNTIYF. The chain carries TRBV19 and TRBJ1-3; D not resolved. Germline V gene data show CDR1 as LNHDA and CDR2 as SQIVND (reference sequence). Trimming left V 7 bases short and J 0 bases short, with 19 bases between. The CDR3 length is 17 residues. The entire variable domain, with the rest obtained from reference TRBV19 and TRBJ1-3, is as follows: DGGITQSPKYLFRKEGQNVTLSCEQNLNHDAMYWYRQDPGQGLRLIYYSQIVNDFQKGDIAEGYSVSREKKESFPLTVTSAQKNPTAFYLCASKGWGSRFSGNTIYFGEGSWLTVV.

The V call is TRBV6-6, the J call TRBJ1-6, with 9 bases matching TRBD1. Germline V gene data show CDR1 as MNHNY and CDR2 as SVGAGI (reference sequence). The junction had 5 bases not matched to a gene; V was cut back by 8 bases and J by 9 bases. The CDR3 is made up of 13 amino acids. The CDR3 protein is CASGDRVSSPLHF. The CDR3 DNA reads as TGTGCCAGCGGGGACAGGGTCAGTTCACCCCTCCACTTT.

V usage is TRBV19 and J usage is TRBJ2-3; D is undetermined. The CDR3 loop spans 12 amino acids. V gave up 0 bases and J gave up 6 bases, with 4 bases separating them. Per germline, CDR1 LNHDA and CDR2 SQIVND (reference sequence). The CDR3 loop is CASSIDGDTQYF. CDR3 DNA: TGTGCCAGTAGTATAGACGGGGATACGCAGTATTTT.

The chain has TRBV5-4 and TRBJ1-1, with 7 bases fitting TRBD1. The CDR3 runs to 16 residues. Germline V lookup: CDR1 SGHNT, CDR2 YYREEE (reference sequence). The trim removed 0 bases at V and 1 base at J, leaving 6 bases unmatched. CDR3 bases: TGTGCCAGCAGCTTGGTTCCGGGACAGAAGAACACTGAAGCTTTCTTT. Its protein product is CASSLVPGQKNTEAFF.

The chain recombines TRBV28 with TRBJ1-2; D gene unclear. The CDR3 runs 13 residues. V lost 1 base to trimming and J lost 5 bases, with 8 bases between them. Germline-derived CDR1 and CDR2 are MDHEN and SYDVKM. The DNA for the CDR3 is TGTGCCAGCAGTTTATTAGGGCAATATGGCTACACCTTC. This codes for CASSLLGQYGYTF.

This clone was counted only a few times. This sequence joins TRBV27 and TRBJ2-3, with 7 bases lining up with TRBD2. J lost 2 bases, V lost 7 bases, and 12 bases had no gene match. Germline CDR1 is MNHEY and CDR2 is SMNVEV (reference sequence). The CDR3 has 16 residues. The CDR3 nucleotides are TGTGCCAGCACCCGAAGGGCGGGAGAATTCACAGATACGCAGTATTTT. Its translation: CASTRRAGEFTDTQYF.

This chain connects TRBV30 to TRBJ2-6; 10 bases align to TRBD1. The ends lost 3 bases at V and 0 bases at J; junction bases unmatched: 5. CDR1 and CDR2 (germline): GTSNPN, SVGIG (reference sequence). The CDR3 spans 17 residues. CDR3 nucleotides: TGTGCCTGGAGCAGACAGGGGGCCCACTCTGGGGCCAACGTCCTGACTTTC. As protein: CAWSRQGAHSGANVLTF.

This clone was seen once. This chain connects TRBV15 to TRBJ2-3, with 8 positions matching TRBD2. V was pared by 7 bases and J by 5 bases, with 8 bases of the junction left unmatched. Germline V gives CDR1 LNHNV, CDR2 YYDKDF (reference sequence). This CDR3 comprises 14 residues. DNA for the CDR3: TGTGCCACCAATGCGGGAGGATCAGGAGATACGCAGTATTTT. It is translated as CATNAGGSGDTQYF.

The chain is built from TRBV5-8 and TRBJ2-1, with 9 bases lining up with TRBD1. V dropped 1 base and J dropped 6; count of bases not matched to a gene: 17. The CDR3 is 19 residues long. Germline assignment: CDR1 SGHTS and CDR2 YDEGEE. The CDR3 spells CASSLSDIWGQGNFNEQFF. In nucleotides, the CDR3 is TGTGCCAGCAGCTTGAGCGATATATGGGGACAGGGAAATTTCAATGAGCAGTTCTTC.

CDR3 bases: TGTGCCAGCAGTGAAACAGGGGGGGCGCTTCTGTATTTT. It specifies CASSETGGALLYF. The chain carries TRBV2 and TRBJ2-3, with D perhaps matching TRBD1 (8 bases). Germline loops: CDR1 SNHLY, CDR2 FYNNEI. The CDR3 has 13 residues. The V and J ends lost 2 bases and 14 bases respectively, with 17 bases between them.

A single count supports this clone. This sequence joins TRBV28 and TRBJ1-2; TRBD1 might be the D (5 bases). CDR3 size: 12 residues. V was clipped by 8 bases and J by 6 bases, with 13 bases between them. Germline assignment: CDR1 MDHEN and CDR2 SYDVKM. The CDR3 sequence is CASGFRGNGYTF. CDR3 in DNA: TGTGCCAGCGGATTTAGGGGCAATGGCTACACCTTC.

The chain is built from TRBV11-1 and TRBJ1-2, with 8 bases aligning to TRBD1. Germline lookup yields CDR1 SGHAT and CDR2 FQDESV (reference sequence). Unmatched junction bases numbered 13, after V lost 2 bases and J lost 11 bases. The CDR3 sequence is 15 residues long. The CDR3 loop is CASSLKPLETGEYTF. The CDR3 DNA is TGTGCCAGCAGCTTAAAGCCTCTTGAGACAGGGGAATACACCTTC.

The chain uses TRBV28 and TRBJ1-5, with D maybe TRBD1 (5 bases). Germline V gene lookup returns CDR1 MDHEN and CDR2 SYDVKM. The CDR3 is 14 residues long. V gave up 10 bases and J gave up 4 bases, with 17 bases separating them. The CDR3 spells CATRLTEINQPQHF. In nucleotides, the CDR3 is TGTGCCACGAGGTTGACAGAGATTAATCAGCCCCAGCATTTT.

The chain joins TRBV5-6 to TRBJ2-7; 9 bases are shared with TRBD1. CDR1 is SGHDT, CDR2 YYEEEE, per germline. This CDR3 region has 15 residues. The V and J ends lost 5 bases and 3 bases, in that order; junction bases with no gene match: 9. DNA of the CDR3: TGTGCCAGCAGTGTTCCGGGACAGGGTAGCTACGAGCAGTACTTC. This sequence encodes CASSVPGQGSYEQYF.

The rearrangement links TRBV7-9 to TRBJ1-1; D is unresolved. This CDR3 has 13 amino acids. Germline assignment: CDR1 SEHNR and CDR2 FQNEAQ (reference sequence). V lost 4 bases to trimming and J lost 4 bases, with 10 bases between them. The DNA for the CDR3 is TGTGCCAGCAGCTCAACCCCAGTCACTGAAGCTTTCTTT. Translated: CASSSTPVTEAFF.

The V and J genes are TRBV7-2 and TRBJ2-3; 9 nucleotides agree with TRBD2. The CDR3 is 17 residues long. V was pared by 0 bases and J by 3 bases, with 7 bases of the junction left unmatched. Germline lookup yields CDR1 SGHTA and CDR2 FQGNSA. CDR3 residues: CASSLAPRAGGTDTQYF. The CDR3, as DNA: TGTGCCAGCAGCTTAGCCCCCAGAGCGGGAGGAACAGATACGCAGTATTTT.

The rearrangement joins TRBV2 to TRBJ2-5, with 8 nucleotides matching TRBD1. The germline V gene has CDR1 SNHLY and CDR2 FYNNEI. CDR3 length: 15 residues. V shed 8 bases, J shed 0 bases, and the junction held 8 bases outside the gene matches. This CDR3 is CASGEDRVNQETQYF. The CDR3 bases are TGTGCCAGCGGGGAGGACAGGGTGAACCAAGAGACCCAGTACTTC. The whole variable domain, remainder taken from reference TRBV2 and TRBJ2-5, is EPEVTQTPSHQVTQMGQEVILRCVPISNHLYFYWYRQILGQKVEFLVSFYNNEISEKSEIFDDQFSVERPDGSNFTLKIRSTKLEDSAMYFCASGEDRVNQETQYFGPGTRLLVL.

J is TRBJ1-1 and V is TRBV4-2; possibly TRBD1 for D (5 bases). The V end was cut by 2 bases, the J end by 11 bases, with 15 bases between. Germline V gives CDR1 LGHNA, CDR2 YNFKEQ. This CDR3 has 13 residues. The CDR3 loop is CASSQSSDSRAFF. CDR3 in DNA: TGTGCCAGCAGCCAAAGCTCTGACAGCAGGGCTTTCTTT.

The chain's CDR3 is CASSATYEQYF. CDR3 DNA sequence: TGTGCCAGCAGTGCAACCTACGAGCAGTACTTC. This chain joins TRBV2 and TRBJ2-7; D gene unclear. The CDR3 spans 11 residues. Germline lookup yields CDR1 SNHLY and CDR2 FYNNEI. The ends were cut back, 4 bases at V and 2 bases at J, with 3 bases in the middle.